This record looks at one T cell receptor (beta chain) sequence and its context. In the original workflow: Reference gene primer amplification in the assay estimated nucleated cell counts. The method was immunoSEQ multiplex PCR; TCRdb's version includes in-frame clones alone and lacks a portion of them. The V and J calls and the clone size are those of that table, but D and trimming were determined from the DNA. The table shows 250,000 or so clones, with about 82% occurring only once. This sample was included in a study of blood T cell repertoires in COVID-19. Whole-study context: From T cells, B-cell-depleted T cells, or PBMCs came the material, which was cDNA or gDNA.

The study assigned cohorts using participant-reported clinical history. Before being deemed recovered, Cohort 3 donors had two negative PCRs, clearance, or symptom resolution. The TCR was taken from a woman aged 50 to 60 who had recovered from COVID-19. Sequencing used PBMCs or T cells enriched from blood (not recorded which).

The CDR3 is CASSVGTTDTQYF. CDR3 in DNA: TGCGCCAGCAGTGTGGGGACTACAGATACGCAGTATTTT. The V call is TRBV5-1, the J call TRBJ2-3; D may be TRBD2 (6 bases). The germline V gene has CDR1 SGHRS and CDR2 YFSETQ. V shed 5 bases and J shed 3 bases, with 10 bases lying between them. CDR3 size: 13 residues.